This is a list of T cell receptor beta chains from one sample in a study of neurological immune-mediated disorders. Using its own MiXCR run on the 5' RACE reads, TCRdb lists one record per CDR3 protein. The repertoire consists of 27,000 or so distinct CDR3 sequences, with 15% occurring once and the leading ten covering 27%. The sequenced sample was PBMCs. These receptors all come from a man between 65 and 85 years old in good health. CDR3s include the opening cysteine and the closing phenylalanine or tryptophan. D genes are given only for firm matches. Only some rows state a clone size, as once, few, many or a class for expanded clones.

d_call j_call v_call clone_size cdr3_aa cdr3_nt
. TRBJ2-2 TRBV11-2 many CASSLDRTSGELFF TGTGCCAGCAGCTTAGATAGGACCTCCGGGGAGCTGTTTTTT
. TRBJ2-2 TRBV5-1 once CASKATANTVELFF TGTGCAAGCAAGGCAACCGCGAACACCGTGGAGCTGTTTTTT
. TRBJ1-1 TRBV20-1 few CSARLAESEAFF TGCAGTGCTAGATTGGCAGAAAGTGAAGCTTTCTTT
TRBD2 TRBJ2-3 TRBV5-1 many CASSSLAGGTDTQYF TGCGCCAGCAGCTCCCTAGCGGGGGGCACAGATACGCAGTATTTT
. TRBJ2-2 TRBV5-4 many CASSLDGANTGELFF TGTGCCAGCAGCTTGGATGGGGCGAACACCGGGGAGCTGTTTTTT
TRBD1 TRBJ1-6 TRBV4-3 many CASGDRDSYNSPLHF TGCGCCAGCGGAGACAGGGACTCCTATAATTCACCCCTCCACTTT
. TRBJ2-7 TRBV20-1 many CSADLQGRGQYF TGCAGTGCTGATTTACAGGGTAGGGGGCAGTACTTC
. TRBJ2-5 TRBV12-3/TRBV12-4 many CASSLSGPRETQYF TGTGCCAGCAGTTTATCTGGGCCCAGGGAGACCCAGTACTTC
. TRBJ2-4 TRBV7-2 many CASSLGGQNIQYF TGTGCCAGCAGCTTAGGGGGGCAAAACATTCAGTACTTC
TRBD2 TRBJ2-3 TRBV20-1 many CSARDSGGAFDTQYF TGCAGTGCTAGAGATAGCGGGGGGGCATTTGATACGCAGTATTTT
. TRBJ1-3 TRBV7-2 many CASSLLKGNTIYF TGTGCCAGCAGCTTACTAAAGGGGAACACCATATATTTT
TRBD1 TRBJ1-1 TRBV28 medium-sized CASSPSRTGANTEAFF TGTGCCAGCAGTCCCTCAAGGACAGGGGCGAACACTGAAGCTTTCTTT
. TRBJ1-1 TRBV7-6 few CASSLDGANTEAFF TGTGCCAGCAGCTTAGACGGGGCGAACACTGAAGCTTTCTTT
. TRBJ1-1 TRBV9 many CASSVTSQQTEAFF TGTGCCAGCAGCGTAACCTCCCAGCAGACTGAAGCTTTCTTT
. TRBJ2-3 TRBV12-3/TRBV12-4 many CASTPSLAPDTQYF TGTGCCAGCACCCCATCCTTGGCCCCAGATACGCAGTATTTT
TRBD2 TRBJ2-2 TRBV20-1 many CSARDLSGGGGAGELFF TGCAGTGCTAGAGATCTCTCGGGCGGGGGGGGAGCCGGGGAGCTGTTTTTT
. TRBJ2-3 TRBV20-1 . CSATGAPGDTQYF TGCAGTGCTACAGGGGCCCCGGGTGATACGCAGTATTTT
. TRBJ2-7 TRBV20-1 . CSASDRAYEQYF TGCAGTGCTTCGGACAGAGCCTACGAGCAGTACTTC
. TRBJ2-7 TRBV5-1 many CASSFGASFEQYF TGCGCCAGCAGCTTCGGGGCCTCGTTTGAGCAGTACTTC
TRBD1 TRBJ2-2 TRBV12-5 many CASGFGQGAGELFF TGTGCTAGTGGTTTTGGACAGGGGGCCGGGGAGCTGTTTTTT
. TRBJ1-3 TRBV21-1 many CASSSSKVLRRLSGNTIYF TGTGCCAGCAGCTCCTCAAAAGTGCTCAGGCGCTTATCTGGAAACACCATATATTTT
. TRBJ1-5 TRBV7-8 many CASSPQGQRTNQPQHF TGTGCCAGCAGCCCACAGGGCCAACGTACCAATCAGCCCCAGCATTTT
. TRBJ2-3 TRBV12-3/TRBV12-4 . CASSYRGGTDTQYF TGTGCCAGCAGCTACAGAGGGGGCACAGATACGCAGTATTTT
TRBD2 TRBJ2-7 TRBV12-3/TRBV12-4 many CASSFLTGLAAIEQYF TGTGCCAGCAGTTTTTTAACGGGACTAGCGGCAATCGAGCAGTACTTC
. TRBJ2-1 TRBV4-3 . CASSQNQNSYNEQFF TGCGCCAGCAGCCAAAACCAAAATTCCTACAATGAGCAGTTCTTC
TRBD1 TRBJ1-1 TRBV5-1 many CASSLENEGAAFF TGCGCCAGCAGCTTGGAGAATGAGGGGGCCGCTTTCTTT
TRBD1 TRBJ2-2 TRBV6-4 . CANSDTDRAVTGELFF TGTGCCAACAGTGACACGGACAGGGCGGTCACCGGGGAGCTGTTTTTT
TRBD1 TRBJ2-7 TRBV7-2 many CASSVDRGRHEQYF TGTGCCAGCAGCGTGGACAGGGGGCGACACGAGCAGTACTTC
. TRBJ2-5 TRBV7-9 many CASRLQGGETQYF TGTGCCAGCAGATTACAGGGTGGGGAGACCCAGTACTTC
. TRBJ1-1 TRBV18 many CASSPRLTGADAEAFF TGTGCCAGCTCACCTAGGTTGACCGGCGCGGACGCTGAAGCTTTCTTT
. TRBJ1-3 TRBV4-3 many CASSHRFGGRSGNTIYF TGCGCCAGCAGCCACCGATTTGGGGGAAGATCTGGAAACACCATATATTTT
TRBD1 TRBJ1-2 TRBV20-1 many CSAGQGGYGYTF TGCAGTGCAGGACAGGGGGGCTATGGCTACACCTTC
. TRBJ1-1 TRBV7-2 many CASSRSVTNTEAFF TGTGCCAGCAGCCGGAGTGTTACGAACACTGAAGCTTTCTTT
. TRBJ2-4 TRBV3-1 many CASSQVSRGRNIQYF TGTGCCAGCAGCCAAGTATCTAGAGGACGGAACATTCAGTACTTC
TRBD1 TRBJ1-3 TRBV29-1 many CSGRQGSGNTIYF TGCAGCGGGCGACAGGGGTCCGGAAACACCATATATTTT
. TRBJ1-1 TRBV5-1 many CASSLLGDTEAFF TGCGCCAGCAGCTTGTTAGGGGACACTGAAGCTTTCTTT
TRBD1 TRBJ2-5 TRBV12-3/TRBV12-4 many CASSLTGVGETQYF TGTGCCAGCAGTTTAACAGGGGTCGGGGAGACCCAGTACTTC
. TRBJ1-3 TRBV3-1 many CASRLDGSSGNTIYF TGTGCCAGCAGACTGGACGGGTCCTCTGGAAACACCATATATTTT
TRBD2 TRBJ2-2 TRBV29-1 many CSVYQRGGSGELFF TGCAGCGTTTACCAGCGGGGGGGGTCCGGGGAGCTGTTTTTT
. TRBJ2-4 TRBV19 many CASSIVGANIQYF TGTGCCAGTAGTATAGTAGGAGCCAACATTCAGTACTTC
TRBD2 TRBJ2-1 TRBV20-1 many CSARGLAFYNEQFF TGCAGTGCTAGGGGACTAGCGTTCTACAATGAGCAGTTCTTC
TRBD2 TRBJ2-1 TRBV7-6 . CASSLLAGGPSNEQFF TGTGCCAGCAGCCTCTTAGCGGGGGGGCCGAGCAATGAGCAGTTCTTC
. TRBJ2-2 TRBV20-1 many CSAPRGGNTGELFF TGCAGTGCCCCGAGGGGGGGCAACACCGGGGAGCTGTTTTTT
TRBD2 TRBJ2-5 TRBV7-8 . CASSSFGGAGGLETQYF TGTGCCAGCAGCTCTTTCGGGGGAGCGGGAGGTTTGGAGACCCAGTACTTC
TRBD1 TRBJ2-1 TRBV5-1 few CASRRTGEALQGYNEQFF TGCGCCAGCAGAAGAACAGGGGAAGCCCTACAGGGTTACAATGAGCAGTTCTTC
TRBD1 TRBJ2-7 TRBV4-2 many CASSLGQGAYEQYF TGTGCCAGCAGCCTGGGACAGGGGGCCTACGAGCAGTACTTC
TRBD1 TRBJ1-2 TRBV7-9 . CAISRTGGLGYIF TGTGCCATCAGCCGGACAGGGGGTCTTGGCTACATCTTC
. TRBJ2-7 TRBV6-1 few CASTPLAGSYEQYF TGTGCCAGCACCCCTTTGGCGGGGTCCTACGAGCAGTACTTC
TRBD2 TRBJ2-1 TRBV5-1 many CASSPLTSGGADEQFF TGCGCCAGCAGCCCGCTGACTAGCGGGGGGGCCGATGAGCAGTTCTTC
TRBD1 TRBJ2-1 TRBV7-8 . CASSSLPGQGTYNEQFF TGTGCCAGCAGCTCCCTGCCGGGACAGGGCACATACAATGAGCAGTTCTTC
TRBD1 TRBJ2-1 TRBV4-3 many CASSQDIGTGNDEQFF TGCGCCAGCAGCCAAGATATTGGGACAGGGAACGATGAGCAGTTCTTC
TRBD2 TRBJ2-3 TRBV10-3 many CAISEFLAGGLDTQYF TGTGCCATCAGTGAATTTCTAGCGGGGGGTTTGGATACGCAGTATTTT